This TCR beta chain derives from a study of cytomegalovirus exposure and HLA in healthy donors. Study results and limitations: The study designated roughly 150 TCR beta chains cytomegalovirus-associated. Later analysis placed DRB1 highest and HLA-C lowest in TCR association rates, which differed by HLA locus.

Concerning this clone: Its antigen is as yet unknown.

V was clipped by 5 bases and J by 1 base; unmatched bases: 7. The length of the CDR3 is 15 residues. Germline-derived CDR1 and CDR2 are MDHEN and SYDVKM. The study ran its PCR with 60 Vbeta and 13 Jbeta primers. Profiled with immunoSEQ multiplex PCR; TCRdb holds only in-frame clones, not every one. The sample yields approximately 140,000 clones, more than 75% seen once. Unrecorded immune exposure was likely among donors, who were nominally healthy when sampled. The rearrangement links TRBV28 to TRBJ2-7; 8 bases align to TRBD1. The sequencing input was PBMCs. The TCR sequence derives from a female donor in good health and CMV-seronegative. DNA for the CDR3: TGTGCCAGCAGTCACGGACAGGGAGCTTCCTACGAGCAGTACTTC. Amino acids: CASSHGQGASYEQYF. Full variable domain (missing parts from reference TRBV28 and TRBJ2-7): DVKVTQSSRYLVKRTGEKVFLECVQDMDHENMFWYRQDPGLGLRLIYFSYDVKMKEKGDIPEGYSVSREKKERFSLILESASTNQTSMYLCASSHGQGASYEQYFGPGTRLTVT.